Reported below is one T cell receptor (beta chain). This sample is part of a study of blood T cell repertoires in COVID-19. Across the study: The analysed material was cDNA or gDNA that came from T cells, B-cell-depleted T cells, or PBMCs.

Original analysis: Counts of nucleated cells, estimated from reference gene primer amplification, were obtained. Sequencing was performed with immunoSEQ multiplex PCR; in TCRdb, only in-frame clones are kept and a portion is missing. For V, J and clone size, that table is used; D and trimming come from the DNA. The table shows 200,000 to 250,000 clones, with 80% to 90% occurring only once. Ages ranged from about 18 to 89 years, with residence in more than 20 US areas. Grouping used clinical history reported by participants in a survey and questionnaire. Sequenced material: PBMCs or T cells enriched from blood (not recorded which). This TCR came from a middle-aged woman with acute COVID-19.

CDR3 nucleotide sequence: TGTGCCAGCAGTAACCCGGGACTAGCGGGAGTGTCAGAGACCCAGTACTTC. This gives the protein CASSNPGLAGVSETQYF. The chain joins TRBV25-1 to TRBJ2-5, with 14 bases matching TRBD2. V was pared by 5 bases and J by 4 bases, with 9 bases of the junction left unmatched. Germline values: CDR1 MGHDK, CDR2 SYGVNS. The CDR3 runs to 17 residues.